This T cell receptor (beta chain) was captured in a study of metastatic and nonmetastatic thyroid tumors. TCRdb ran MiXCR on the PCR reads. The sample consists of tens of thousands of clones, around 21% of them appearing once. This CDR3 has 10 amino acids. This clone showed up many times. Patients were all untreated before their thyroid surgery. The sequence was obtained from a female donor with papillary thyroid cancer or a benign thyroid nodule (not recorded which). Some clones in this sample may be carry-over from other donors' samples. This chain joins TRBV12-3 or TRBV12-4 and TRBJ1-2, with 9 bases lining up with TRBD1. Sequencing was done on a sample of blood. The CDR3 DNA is TGTGCGACAGGGGGCTATGGCTACACCTTC. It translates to CATGGYGYTF.